The source of this T cell receptor beta chain is a study of beta chain features in type 1 diabetes. The V gene lost 2 bases and the J gene lost 5 bases, with 9 bases spanning the gap. The CDR3 spans 13 residues. Germline loops: CDR1 MDHEN, CDR2 SYDVKM. Reverse transcribing all isolated RNA meant expressed TCRB transcripts were sequenced. Produced via immunoSEQ multiplex PCR; TCRdb's table is partial and in-frame only. The profile shows 350,000 to 400,000 clones, less than 15% of them singletons. The V call is TRBV28, the J call TRBJ2-5, with D tentatively TRBD2 (5 bases). The sequenced material came from naive CD4+ T cells from blood. The clonotype originates from a woman younger than 35 in good health. This CDR3 reads CASSLSGWETQYF. DNA of the CDR3: TGTGCCAGCAGTTTAAGCGGATGGGAGACCCAGTACTTC.